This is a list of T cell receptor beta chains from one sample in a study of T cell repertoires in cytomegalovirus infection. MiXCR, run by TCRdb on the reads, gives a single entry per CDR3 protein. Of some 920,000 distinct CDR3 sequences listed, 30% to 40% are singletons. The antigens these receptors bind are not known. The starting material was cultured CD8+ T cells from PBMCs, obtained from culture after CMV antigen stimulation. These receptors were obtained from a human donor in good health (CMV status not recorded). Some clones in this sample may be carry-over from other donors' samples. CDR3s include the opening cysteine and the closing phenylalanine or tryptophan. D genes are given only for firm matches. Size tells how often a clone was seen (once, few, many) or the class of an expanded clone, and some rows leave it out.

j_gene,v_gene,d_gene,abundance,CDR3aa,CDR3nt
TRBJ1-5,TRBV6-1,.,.,CASRERVSNQPQHF,TGTGCCAGCAGAGAAAGGGTTAGCAATCAGCCCCAGCATTTT
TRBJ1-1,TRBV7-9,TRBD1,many,CASSPSGTGLVWNTEAFF,TGTGCCAGCAGCCCGAGTGGGACAGGGTTGGTGTGGAACACTGAAGCTTTCTTT
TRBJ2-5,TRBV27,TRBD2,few,CASSLVWPTSGEVGGEETQYF,TGTGCCAGCAGCCTCGTTTGGCCGACTAGCGGGGAGGTAGGGGGTGAAGAGACCCAGTACTTC
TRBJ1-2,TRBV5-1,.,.,CASSGGETGGYTF,TGCGCCAGCAGCGGGGGGGAAACAGGCGGCTACACCTTC
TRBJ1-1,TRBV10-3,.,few,CAISDKNTEAFF,TGTGCCATCAGTGACAAGAACACTGAAGCTTTCTTT
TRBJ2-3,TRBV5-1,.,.,CASSPRGTAYTDTQYF,TGCGCCAGCAGCCCCCGCGGGACAGCCTACACAGATACGCAGTATTTT
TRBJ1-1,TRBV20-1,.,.,CSARGHVTEAFF,TGCAGTGCTAGAGGTCATGTCACTGAAGCTTTCTTT
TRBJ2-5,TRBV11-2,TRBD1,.,CASSRQGMKTQYF,TGTGCCAGCAGCCGACAGGGTATGAAGACCCAGTACTTC
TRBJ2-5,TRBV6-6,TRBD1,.,CASSVLTGTEQETQYF,TGTGCCAGCAGTGTATTAACCGGGACAGAACAAGAGACCCAGTACTTC
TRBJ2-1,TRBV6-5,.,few,CASSYNEEMGEQFF,TGTGCCAGCAGTTACAACGAAGAAATGGGTGAGCAGTTCTTC
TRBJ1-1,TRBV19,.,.,CASSIKIRGYTEAFF,TGTGCCAGTAGTATTAAGATAAGGGGCTATACTGAAGCTTTCTTT